A selection of T cell receptor beta chains follows, all from one sample in a study of shared clonotypes between healthy human individuals. Measured with immunoSEQ multiplex PCR; TCRdb has only the in-frame clones, and not every one. The data hold millions of clones, with approximately 93% observed a single time. Sequencing was done on a sample of naive CD4+ T cells from PBMCs. The receptors stem from a man in his late teens or twenties in good health. Some clones in this sample may be carry-over from other donors' samples. Each CDR3 is given without its conserved first and last residue.

J,V,CDR3
TRBJ2-5,TRBV5-1,ASSLIGKETQY
TRBJ2-1,TRBV5-4,ASSLGHPLGYNEQF
TRBJ2-3,TRBV7-3,ASQTLLSTDTQY
TRBJ1-3,TRBV5-5,ASSLEGNSGNTIY
TRBJ1-1,TRBV4-1,ASSQVRAPEAF
TRBJ1-5,TRBV21-1,ASSKHRDRGYQPQH
TRBJ2-3,TRBV5-1,ASRYRDLNTDTQY
TRBJ2-7,TRBV4-1,ASSQERVRVFSEQY
TRBJ2-4,TRBV5-4,ASSQRGGPKNIQY
TRBJ2-7,TRBV28,ASSTSGGRFYEQY
TRBJ2-7,TRBV5-1,ASSLQGGGEQY
TRBJ2-1,TRBV11-3,ASSPNSEGEQF
TRBJ1-5,TRBV6-1,ASSVNLQQPQH
TRBJ2-7,TRBV5-1,ASSLDGAPGGEQY
TRBJ2-1,TRBV28,ASSRPRGGEQF
TRBJ2-1,TRBV6-6,ASSLLAAEYNEQF
TRBJ2-6,TRBV18,ASSLGLISGANVLT
TRBJ1-2,TRBV4-1,ASSQGAGADGYT
TRBJ2-7,TRBV27,ASTPWGGRAHEQY
TRBJ2-3,TRBV5-4,ASSSLAGGPYTQY
TRBJ2-2,TRBV6-5,ASRQRPDTGELF
TRBJ2-1,TRBV27,ASSPLRERLIGSYNEQF
TRBJ1-6,TRBV6-6,ASTDGTGNSPLH
TRBJ1-4,TRBV2,ASSDQGAPGKLF
TRBJ1-1,TRBV29-1,SVGEGDTEAF
TRBJ1-4,TRBV2,ASSVLTGREKLF
TRBJ1-2,TRBV5-1,ASSSGTGEFRGYT
TRBJ1-2,TRBV27,ASSFRGAGGSYGYT
TRBJ1-1,TRBV2,ASRSGGPGSGHTEAF
TRBJ2-7,TRBV5-1,ASSPGLPSYEQY
TRBJ1-6,TRBV28,ASRSDSTGNSPLH
TRBJ2-3,TRBV6-6,ASSTALAGGPNTQY
TRBJ2-5,TRBV21-1,ASPPGGSYNQETQY
TRBJ1-1,TRBV11-2,ASSRPGNLWTEAF
TRBJ2-2,TRBV6-6,ASRPGGANTGELF
TRBJ1-1,TRBV5-1,ASSLGRYTEAF
NA,TRBV9,ASSVDRAPVYEQY
TRBJ2-7,TRBV28,ASRMTGGVREQY
TRBJ2-5,TRBV28,ASRPTSSGSFGTQY
TRBJ1-5,TRBV11-2,ASSPSTGAPQH
TRBJ2-7,TRBV28,ASTPGGAGYEQY
TRBJ2-7,TRBV10-3,AISELGRGEQY
TRBJ1-2,TRBV28,ASSFSGGRSSYGYT
TRBJ1-3,TRBV5-8,ASSLEHLNTIY
TRBJ2-1,TRBV2,ASRASVLAGGGEQF
TRBJ2-3,TRBV11-2,ASSHDRALTDTQY
TRBJ2-5,TRBV27,ASSAWDFQETQY
TRBJ1-4,TRBV19,ASSRPGLDEKLF
TRBJ2-2,TRBV21-1,ASSKVGSGRTGELF
TRBJ2-3,TRBV10-1,ASSTRAMGTDTQY
TRBJ2-7,TRBV19,ASSRLAGGSTYEQY
TRBJ2-1,TRBV29-1,SVLLQVNYNEQF
TRBJ1-2,TRBV28,ASRQTPGTGGINYQRTNYGYT
TRBJ1-4,TRBV25-1,ASSEGGVEEKLF
TRBJ2-7,TRBV5-1,ASRGGTYEQY
TRBJ2-5,TRBV19,ASSLTQGAQETQY